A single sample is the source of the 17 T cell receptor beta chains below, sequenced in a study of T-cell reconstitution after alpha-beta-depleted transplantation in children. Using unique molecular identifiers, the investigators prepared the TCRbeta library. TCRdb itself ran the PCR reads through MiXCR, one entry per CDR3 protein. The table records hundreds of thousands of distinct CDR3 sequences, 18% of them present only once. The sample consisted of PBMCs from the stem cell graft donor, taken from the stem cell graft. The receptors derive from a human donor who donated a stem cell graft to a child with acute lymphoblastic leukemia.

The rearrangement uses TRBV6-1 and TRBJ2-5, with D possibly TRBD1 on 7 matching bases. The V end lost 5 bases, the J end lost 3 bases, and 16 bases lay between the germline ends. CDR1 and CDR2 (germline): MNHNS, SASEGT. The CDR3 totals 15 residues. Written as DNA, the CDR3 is TGTGCCAGCAGTCCCAGGGGGGCTGCAAAAGAGACCCAGTACTTC. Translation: CASSPRGAAKETQYF.

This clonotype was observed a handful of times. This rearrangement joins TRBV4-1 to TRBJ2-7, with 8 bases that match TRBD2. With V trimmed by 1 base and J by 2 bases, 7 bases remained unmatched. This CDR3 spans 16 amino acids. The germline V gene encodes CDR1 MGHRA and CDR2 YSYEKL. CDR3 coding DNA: TGCGCCAGCAGCCAAGCACGAACTAGCGGACCCTACGAGCAGTACTTC. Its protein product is CASSQARTSGPYEQYF.

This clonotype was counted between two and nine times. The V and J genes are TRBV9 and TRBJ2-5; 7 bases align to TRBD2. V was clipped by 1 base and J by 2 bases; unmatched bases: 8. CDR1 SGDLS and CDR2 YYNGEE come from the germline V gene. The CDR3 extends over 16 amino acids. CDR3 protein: CASSVSQGGPQETQYF. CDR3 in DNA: TGTGCCAGCAGCGTAAGTCAGGGAGGGCCACAAGAGACCCAGTACTTC. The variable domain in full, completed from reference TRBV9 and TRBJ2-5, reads DSGVTQTPKHLITATGQRVTLRCSPRSGDLSVYWYQQSLDQGLQFLIQYYNGEERAKGNILERFSAQQFPDLHSELNLSSLELGDSALYFCASSVSQGGPQETQYFGPGTRLLVL.

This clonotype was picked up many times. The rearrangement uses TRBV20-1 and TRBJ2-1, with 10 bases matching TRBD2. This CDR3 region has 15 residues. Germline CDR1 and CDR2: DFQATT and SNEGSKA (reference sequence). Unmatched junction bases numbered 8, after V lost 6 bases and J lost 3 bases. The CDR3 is CSAPSLAGDYNEQFF. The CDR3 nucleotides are TGCAGTGCCCCGTCGCTAGCGGGGGACTACAATGAGCAGTTCTTC.

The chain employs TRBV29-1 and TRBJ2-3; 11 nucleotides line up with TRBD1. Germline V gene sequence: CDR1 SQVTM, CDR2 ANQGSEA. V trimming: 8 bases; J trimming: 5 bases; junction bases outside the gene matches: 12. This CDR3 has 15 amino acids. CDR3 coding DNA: TGCAGCCATCGCGAATCCGGGACAGGGGGAGATACGCAGTATTTT. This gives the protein CSHRESGTGGDTQYF.

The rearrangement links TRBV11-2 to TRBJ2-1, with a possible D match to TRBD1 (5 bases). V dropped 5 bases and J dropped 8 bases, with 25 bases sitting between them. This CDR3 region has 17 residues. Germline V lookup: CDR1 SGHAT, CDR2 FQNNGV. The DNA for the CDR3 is TGTGCCAGCAGCCATTTCCCGATCCAGGGAATTCGGTATGAGCAGTTCTTC. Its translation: CASSHFPIQGIRYEQFF.

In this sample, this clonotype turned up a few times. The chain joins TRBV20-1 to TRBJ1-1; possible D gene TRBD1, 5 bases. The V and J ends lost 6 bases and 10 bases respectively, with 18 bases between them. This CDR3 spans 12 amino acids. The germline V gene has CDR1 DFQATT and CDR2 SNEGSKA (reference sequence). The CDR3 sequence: CSADPAGGRAFF. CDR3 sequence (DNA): TGCAGTGCCGACCCGGCGGGGGGTAGAGCTTTCTTT.

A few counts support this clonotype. The DNA for the CDR3 is TGTGCCAGCACCCCGGGACTTCTCTACGAGCAGTACTTC. As protein: CASTPGLLYEQYF. This chain joins TRBV11-2 and TRBJ2-7, with D maybe TRBD2 (6 bases). Germline V lookup: CDR1 SGHAT, CDR2 FQNNGV. Trimming stripped 7 bases from V and 3 bases from J, with 13 bases between. This CDR3 region has 13 residues.

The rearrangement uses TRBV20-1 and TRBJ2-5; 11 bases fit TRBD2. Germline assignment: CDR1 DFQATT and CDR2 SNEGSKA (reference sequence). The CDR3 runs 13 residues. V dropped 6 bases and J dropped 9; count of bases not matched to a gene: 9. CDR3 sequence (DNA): TGCAGTGCACGGACTAGCGGGCCCTCGGCCCAGTACTTC. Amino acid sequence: CSARTSGPSAQYF.

The CDR3 bases are TGTGCCAGCAGCCAAGATATACTAGTCAATGAGCAGTTCTTC. Its protein is CASSQDILVNEQFF. The chain uses TRBV3-1 and TRBJ2-1, with a tentative D call TRBD2 (5 bases). Trimming shortened V by 0 bases and J by 6 bases, and 9 bases separated the two germline ends. Germline values: CDR1 LGHDT, CDR2 YNNKEL (reference sequence). This CDR3 spans 14 amino acids.

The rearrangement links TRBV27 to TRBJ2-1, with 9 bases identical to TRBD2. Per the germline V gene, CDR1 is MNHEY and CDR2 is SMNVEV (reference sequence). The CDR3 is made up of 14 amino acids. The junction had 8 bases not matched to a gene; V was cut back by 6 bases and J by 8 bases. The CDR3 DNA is TGTGCCAGCAGGTTAGCGGGAGCTTGGGATGAGCAGTTCTTC. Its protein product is CASRLAGAWDEQFF.

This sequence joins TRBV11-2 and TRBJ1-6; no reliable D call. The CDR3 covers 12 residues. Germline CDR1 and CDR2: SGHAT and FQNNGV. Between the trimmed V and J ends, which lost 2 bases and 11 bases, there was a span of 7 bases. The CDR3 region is CASSLPGTPLHF. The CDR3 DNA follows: TGTGCCAGCAGCTTACCGGGTACACCCCTCCACTTT.

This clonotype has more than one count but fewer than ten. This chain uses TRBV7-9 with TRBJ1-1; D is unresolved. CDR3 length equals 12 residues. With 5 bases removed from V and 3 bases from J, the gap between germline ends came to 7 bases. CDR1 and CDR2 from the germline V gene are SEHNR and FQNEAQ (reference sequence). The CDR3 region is CASSPTYTEAFF. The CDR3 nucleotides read TGTGCCAGCAGCCCCACCTACACTGAAGCTTTCTTT.

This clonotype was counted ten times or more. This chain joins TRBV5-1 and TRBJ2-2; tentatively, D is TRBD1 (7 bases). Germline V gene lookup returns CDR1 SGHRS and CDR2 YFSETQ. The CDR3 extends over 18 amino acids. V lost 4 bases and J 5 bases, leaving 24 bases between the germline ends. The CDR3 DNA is TGCGCCAGCAGCCGAAACCCCACGGTGGCAGGGGGGACCGGGGAGCTGTTTTTT. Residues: CASSRNPTVAGGTGELFF.

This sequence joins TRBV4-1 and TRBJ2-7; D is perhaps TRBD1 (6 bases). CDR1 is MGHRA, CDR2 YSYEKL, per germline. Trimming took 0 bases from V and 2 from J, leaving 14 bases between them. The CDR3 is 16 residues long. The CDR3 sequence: CASSQDDRSGPYEQYF. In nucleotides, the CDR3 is TGCGCCAGCAGCCAAGACGACAGGAGTGGCCCCTACGAGCAGTACTTC.

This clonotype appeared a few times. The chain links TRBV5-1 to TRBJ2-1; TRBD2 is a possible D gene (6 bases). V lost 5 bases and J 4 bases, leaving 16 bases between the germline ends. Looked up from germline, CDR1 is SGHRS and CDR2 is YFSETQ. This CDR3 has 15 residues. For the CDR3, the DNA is TGCGCCAGCAGTGAGACCGGGACTTTATACAATGAGCAGTTCTTC. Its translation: CASSETGTLYNEQFF.

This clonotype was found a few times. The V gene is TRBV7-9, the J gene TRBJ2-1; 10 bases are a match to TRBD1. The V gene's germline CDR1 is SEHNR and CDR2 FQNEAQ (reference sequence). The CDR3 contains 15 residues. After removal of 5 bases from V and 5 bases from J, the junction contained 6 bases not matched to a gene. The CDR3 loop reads CASSAGQGLNNEQFF. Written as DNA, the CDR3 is TGTGCCAGCAGCGCGGGACAGGGGCTAAACAATGAGCAGTTCTTC.